This entry features one T cell receptor (beta chain) sequence. Its antigen is unknown. No qualities accompany the bases; no much larger clone lies one base away. Graves' hyperthyroidism was defined as stable when no progression to ophthalmopathy occurred over 18 months of follow-up. The hyperthyroidism patients were between 18 and 65 years old and newly diagnosed, with a disease duration of less than 2 months. Patients with uncontrolled infections, other autoimmune diseases, pregnancy or lactation were excluded. Diagnoses were based on clinical symptoms, serum thyroxine and TRAb, thyroid ultrasound and orbital computed tomography. PBMCs were separated from roughly 10 ml of fresh peripheral blood using Ficoll-Paque density gradient centrifugation. Total RNA was extracted with Trizol reagent, and quality was checked on an Agilent 2100 Bioanalyzer. Its CDR3 holds 13 amino acids, cysteine through phenylalanine. This entry keeps only the CDR3 DNA: 39 bases, framed from base 1. Trimming costs V 3 bases and J 8 bases, and their ends lie 8 bases apart. The germline V gene (reference sequence) supplies CDR1 MNHEY and CDR2 SMNVEV.

The record originates from a study of T cells in Graves' hyperthyroidism and ophthalmopathy (dated by TCRdb to between 2018 and 2021). Context from the whole study: Peripheral blood samples were taken at the time of initial diagnosis, prior to any treatment. To identify distinguishing TCR V-J signatures, a discovery cohort of some 99 patients was used, comprising some 45 with Graves' ophthalmopathy and under 60 with stable Graves' hyperthyroidism. Whether ophthalmopathy could be predicted prospectively was tested in an independent validation cohort made up of about 18 hyperthyroidism patients plus 17 patients who later progressed to ophthalmopathy. The approximately 100 discovery patients were divided at random into training and test sets in a 7:3 ratio. In more than 5 Graves' hyperthyroidism patients, the study also compared T-cell repertoires from thyroid tissue with T-cell repertoires from blood. After blood sampling, hyperthyroidism patients were treated with methimazole at a starting dose of 30 mg daily, and ophthalmopathy patients were treated with high-dose intravenous methylprednisolone. The paper reports TCR Vbeta CDR3 sequencing of 130 to 150 peripheral blood samples: approximately 41 ophthalmopathy, over 70 hyperthyroidism and around 17 progressor patients.

The study at large found these results: A model built on a 13 V-J signature distinguished ophthalmopathy from stable hyperthyroidism, reaching about 88% sensitivity and under 84% specificity in cross-validation and 80%/75% in testing. Most expanded thyroid clonotypes (frequency above 0.001) were also found in blood, which suggests that blood repertoires may mirror thyroid immune responses. Sample size was not statistically predetermined, and blinding of investigators to group allocation was not performed. In validation, the model predicted progression to ophthalmopathy a median of roughly 6.2 months before onset, with about 71% sensitivity and roughly 72% specificity.

The TCR beta CDR3 regions were amplified from RNA transcripts. A first-round RT-PCR of the TCR CDR3 used the HTBI primer set with the Qiagen OneStep RT-PCR kit. Libraries were constructed in a second round of multiplex PCR, after which size selection and purification were carried out. Libraries were sequenced paired-end with 100 bp reads on an Illumina HiSeq2000. On the study's bioinformatics: SOAPnuke was used to process the raw data, throwing out any read that contained adapters or uncalled bases, had a mean Phred below 15, or lacked an exact constant-primer or identifier match. High-quality paired reads were merged with COPE v1.2.5, and unique nucleotide sequences were defined as clonotypes. MiTCR v1.1 was used to align the clonotypes against IMGT TRBV, TRBD and TRBJ reference segments. Analysis was restricted to V-J combinations with a frequency above 0.0001, which covered about 99% of repertoires. A TCS score was defined as the ratio of F50 (clonal expansion) to E x V (chaos), with BLOSUM62-based TCRdist applied between CDR3 peptides within each V-J. Welch's t-statistics and random forest reduced 450 to 600 V-J features to under 15, which were used in a naive Bayes classifier (R e1071). TCRdb reran the public reads through fastp at Q25 and MiXCR, keeping productive beta chains. Every entry covers one CDR3 protein and lists the most common genes and DNA from its rows. The V and J calls were not made by the authors but by TCRdb's processing. This sample holds a few hundred thousand distinct CDR3 sequences; about 15% were observed only once. The ten largest clones take up roughly 33% of the sample.

This TCR came from a young woman with Graves' hyperthyroidism. Sequenced: blood. In this chain, TRBV27 is recombined with TRBJ1-6; the D gene is possibly TRBD1, with 6 bases matching. CDR3 reads: CASSFRGHSPLHF. Here is the DNA: TGTGCCAGCAGTTTCCGGGGGCATTCACCCCTCCACTTT.